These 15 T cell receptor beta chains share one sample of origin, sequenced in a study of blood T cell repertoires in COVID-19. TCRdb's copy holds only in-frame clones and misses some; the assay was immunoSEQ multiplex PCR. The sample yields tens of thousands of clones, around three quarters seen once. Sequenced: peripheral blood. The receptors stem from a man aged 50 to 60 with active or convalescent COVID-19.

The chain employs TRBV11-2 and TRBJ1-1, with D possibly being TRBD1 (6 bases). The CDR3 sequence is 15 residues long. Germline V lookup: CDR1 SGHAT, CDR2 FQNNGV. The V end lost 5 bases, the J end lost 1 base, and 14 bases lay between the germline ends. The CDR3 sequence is CASSVVLGANTEAFF. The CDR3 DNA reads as TGTGCCAGCAGCGTAGTATTGGGGGCGAACACTGAAGCTTTCTTT.

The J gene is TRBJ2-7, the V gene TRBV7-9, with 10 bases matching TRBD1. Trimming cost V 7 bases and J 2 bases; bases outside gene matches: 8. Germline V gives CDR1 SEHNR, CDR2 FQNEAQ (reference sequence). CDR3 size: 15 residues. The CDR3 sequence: CASTKPGQGTYEQYF. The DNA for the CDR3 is TGTGCCAGCACCAAACCGGGACAGGGGACCTACGAGCAGTACTTC.

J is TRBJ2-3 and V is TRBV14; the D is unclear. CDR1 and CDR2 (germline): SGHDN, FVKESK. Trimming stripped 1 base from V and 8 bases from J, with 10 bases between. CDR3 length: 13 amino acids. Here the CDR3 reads CASSQVPSGTQYF. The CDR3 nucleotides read TGTGCCAGCAGCCAAGTACCGTCAGGTACGCAGTATTTT.

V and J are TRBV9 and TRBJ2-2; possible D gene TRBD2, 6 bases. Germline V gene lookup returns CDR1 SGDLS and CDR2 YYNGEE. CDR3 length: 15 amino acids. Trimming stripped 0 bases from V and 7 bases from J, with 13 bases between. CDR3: CASSVALAGGGELFF. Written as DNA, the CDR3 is TGTGCCAGCAGCGTAGCACTGGCCGGGGGCGGGGAGCTGTTTTTT.

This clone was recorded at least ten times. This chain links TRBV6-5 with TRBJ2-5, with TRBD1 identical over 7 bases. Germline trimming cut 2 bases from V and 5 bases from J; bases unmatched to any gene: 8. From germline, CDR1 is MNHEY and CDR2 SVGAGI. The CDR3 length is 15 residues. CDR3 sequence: CASSYTLTGTETQYF. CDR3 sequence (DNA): TGTGCCAGCAGTTACACATTGACAGGGACGGAGACCCAGTACTTC.

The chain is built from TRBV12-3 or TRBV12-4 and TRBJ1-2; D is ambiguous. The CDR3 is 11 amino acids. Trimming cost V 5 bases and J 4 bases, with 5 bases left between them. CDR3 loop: CASSAIYGYTF. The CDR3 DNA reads TGTGCCAGCAGTGCTATCTATGGCTACACCTTC.

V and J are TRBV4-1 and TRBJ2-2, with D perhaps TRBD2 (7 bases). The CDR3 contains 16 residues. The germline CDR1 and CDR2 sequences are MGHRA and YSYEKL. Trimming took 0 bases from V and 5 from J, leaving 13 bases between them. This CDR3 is CASSQEGGGVTGELFF. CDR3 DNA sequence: TGCGCCAGCAGCCAAGAGGGAGGGGGAGTGACCGGGGAGCTGTTTTTT.

CDR3 in DNA: TGCGCCAGCAGCCAAGACGCAGGAAGAACCCAGTACTTC. Its translation is CASSQDAGRTQYF. The V gene is TRBV4-3, the J gene TRBJ2-5; D unresolved. V was trimmed by 0 bases and J by 8 bases, leaving 10 bases between them. Looked up from germline, CDR1 is LGHNA and CDR2 is YSLEER. The CDR3 runs to 13 residues.

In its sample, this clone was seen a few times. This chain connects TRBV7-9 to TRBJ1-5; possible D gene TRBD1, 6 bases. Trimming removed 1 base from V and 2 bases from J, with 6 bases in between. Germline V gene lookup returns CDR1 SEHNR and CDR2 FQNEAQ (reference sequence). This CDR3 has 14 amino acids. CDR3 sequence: CASSLDRGNQPQHF. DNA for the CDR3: TGTGCCAGCAGCTTAGACAGGGGCAATCAGCCCCAGCATTTT.

The CDR3 DNA reads TGTGCCAGTAGTAGGTCGGCCCAGGGCAGTCAGCCCCAGCATTTT. As protein: CASSRSAQGSQPQHF. V is TRBV19 and J is TRBJ1-5, with D perhaps matching TRBD1 (5 bases). The CDR3 totals 15 residues. The germline V gene has CDR1 LNHDA and CDR2 SQIVND (reference sequence). Trimming left V 4 bases short and J 6 bases short, with 16 bases between.

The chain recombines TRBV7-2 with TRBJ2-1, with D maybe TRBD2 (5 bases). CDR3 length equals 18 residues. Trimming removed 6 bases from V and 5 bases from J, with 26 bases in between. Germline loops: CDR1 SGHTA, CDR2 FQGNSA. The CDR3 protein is CASSLAPRLNRMHNEQFF. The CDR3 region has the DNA TGTGCCAGCAGTCTAGCCCCCCGACTGAACCGGATGCACAATGAGCAGTTCTTC.

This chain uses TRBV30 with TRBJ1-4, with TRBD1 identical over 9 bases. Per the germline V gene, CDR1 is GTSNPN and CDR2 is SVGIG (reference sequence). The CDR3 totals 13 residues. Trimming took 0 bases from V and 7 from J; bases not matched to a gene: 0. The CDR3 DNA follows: TGTGCCTGGAGTGTACAGGGGGCTGAAAAACTGTTTTTT. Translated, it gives CAWSVQGAEKLFF.

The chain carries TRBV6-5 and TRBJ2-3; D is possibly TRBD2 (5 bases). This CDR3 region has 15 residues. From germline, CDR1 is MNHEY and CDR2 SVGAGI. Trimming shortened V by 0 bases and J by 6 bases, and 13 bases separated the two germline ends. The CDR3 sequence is CASSYSTEGWDTQYF. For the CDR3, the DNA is TGTGCCAGCAGTTACTCGACCGAGGGTTGGGATACGCAGTATTTT.

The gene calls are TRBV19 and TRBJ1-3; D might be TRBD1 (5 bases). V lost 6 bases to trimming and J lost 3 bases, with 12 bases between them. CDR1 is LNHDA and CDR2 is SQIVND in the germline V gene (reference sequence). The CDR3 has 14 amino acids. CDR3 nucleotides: TGTGCCAGTAGGAAGGGGTCGGATGGAAACACCATATATTTT. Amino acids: CASRKGSDGNTIYF.

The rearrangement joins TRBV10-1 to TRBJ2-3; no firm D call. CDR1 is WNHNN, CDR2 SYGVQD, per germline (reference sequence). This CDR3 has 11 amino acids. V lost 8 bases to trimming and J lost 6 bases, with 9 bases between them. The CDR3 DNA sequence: TGCGCCAGCTGGAGTTCGGATACGCAGTATTTT. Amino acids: CASWSSDTQYF.